This TCR beta chain originates from a study of T cell responses to AZD1222 COVID-19 vaccine listed by TCRdb under 2021. With regard to the full study: A total of 230 to 250 trial participants underwent TCR sequencing, of whom about 210 received two doses of AZD1222 and around 26 received two doses of the MenACWY control vaccine. Trial participants were enrolled by age into 18-55, 56-69 and 70-plus year subgroups, with approximately 150, 28 and 58 TCR-sequenced participants respectively. Overall study outcomes, separate from this receptor: In the small 56-69-year group, the increase in depth fell short of significance, most likely because of low power. Because no day 14 peak-response samples were available, repertoires were characterized only after the peak T cell response. Participants were mostly white British, with more females than males. The authors suggested clonal diversity may have been underestimated. Epitopes outside the regions mutated in the B.1.351 and B.1.1.7 variants were reportedly recognized by nearly half of the unique spike-specific TCRs. Conclusions about previously exposed vaccinees are limited because only six or seven AZD1222 recipients were SARS-CoV-2 seropositive at baseline. CD4 TCRs associated with the vaccine covered the entire spike protein, and the dominant responses were in regions 160-218 and 743-854. A significant rise in spike-specific TCR breadth and depth was observed after two AZD1222 doses relative to day 0 and relative to MenACWY recipients.

Clipping removes 4 bases from V and 7 bases from J, with 4 as the unmatched junction base count. The germline V gene sets CDR1 to KGHSH and CDR2 to LQKENI. Inclusive of the bounding cysteine and phenylalanine, the CDR3 is 13 residues long. Only the CDR3 DNA is retained, 39 bases long and in frame from the first base. In the paper's terms, the time point label means: about 28 days (+/-7) after the second vaccine dose. AZD1222 recipients with second doses at about 4 weeks or about 12 weeks were pooled, because spike-specific TCR depth and breadth did not differ between schedules. Samples from vaccinated people were obtained from the UK trials COV001 and COV002, which included a single-blind randomized controlled phase 2/3 trial of AZD1222 (ChAdOx1 nCoV-19) in healthy adults. For TCRbeta chain sequencing, PBMC samples from trial participants were taken at day 0 and at day 28 after the second dose. The CDR3 regions of human TCRbeta chains were analyzed by immunosequencing. As for how the authors treated the data: Repertoire TCRs were matched against a reference library of SARS-CoV-2-specific TCRs generated with the MIRA antigen-specificity platform. Breadth was defined as the fraction of unique TCRs that were SARS-CoV-2-associated. Depth was defined as the fraction of total T cells that were SARS-CoV-2-associated. Using the MIRA data, each spike-specific TCR was assigned both to the spike region to which the TCR was reactive and to a CD4 or CD8 class. Log10-transformed breadth and depth values were compared by one-way ANOVA with Sidak's multiple comparisons tests. In its TCRdb copy, this immuneACCESS table keeps in-frame sequences only and misses some clones. Where compared with another copy, unresolved V genes explain less than half of these, and the others have no known cause. Clone size and V and J calls were adopted from that table, with D and trimming inferred from the DNA. This sample is represented by about 170,000 clones; 70% to 90% of them were singletons. The top ten clonotypes cover 1.1% of the sample.

This clone was seen more than once but under ten times. Its target antigen remains unknown. Per-base quality was not reported, and no clone a single base away is much larger than it. The chain is assembled from TRBV18 and TRBJ1-5, with 7 bases in between that match TRBD1. The source of this sequence is an adult who received the AZD1222 COVID-19 vaccine. This material consisted of peripheral blood, taken 28 days after the second AZD1222 dose. CDR3 loop: CASSLTGDQPQHF. The nucleotides are TGTGCCAGCTCACTAACAGGGGACCAGCCCCAGCATTTT.